This is a list of T cell receptor beta chains from one sample in a study of blood T cell repertoires in COVID-19. Method: immunoSEQ multiplex PCR; TCRdb's copy keeps in-frame clones and lacks some. This repertoire shows about 140,000 clones, about nine tenths found once; its top ten account for 10%. What was sequenced was peripheral blood. The receptors here all came from a man over 45 with active or convalescent COVID-19. The CDR3 runs from the conserved cysteine through the conserved F or W. The order of the fields is J gene, clone size, D gene, V gene, CDR3 protein, CDR3 DNA. A D gene is named only where the DNA matches it firmly. Where a row states a size, it is once, few, many or the class of an expanded clone; other rows omit it.

TRBJ2-3 . . TRBV10-1 CASSESRGSTDTQYF TGCGCCAGCAGTGAGAGTAGGGGCAGCACAGATACGCAGTATTTT
TRBJ2-2 once TRBD2 TRBV18 CASSPPRGLASNTGELFF TGTGCCAGCTCACCACCGAGGGGACTAGCGTCGAACACCGGGGAGCTGTTTTTT
TRBJ2-1 . . TRBV19 CASSIRGTYNEQFF TGTGCCAGTAGTATTCGAGGCACCTACAATGAGCAGTTCTTC
TRBJ2-1 . . TRBV11-2 CASSQTNTNEQFF TGTGCCAGCAGCCAGACAAACACTAATGAGCAGTTCTTC
TRBJ2-7 . TRBD2 TRBV5-8 CASSLRRERGYEQYF TGTGCCAGCAGCTTGCGGCGGGAGAGGGGCTACGAGCAGTACTTC
TRBJ2-7 . TRBD1 TRBV29-1 CSVDEGGTYEQYF TGCAGCGTTGACGAAGGGGGCACCTACGAGCAGTACTTC
TRBJ1-1 once . TRBV6-1 CASSEALPVRKAFF TGTGCCAGCAGTGAAGCGCTTCCGGTACGAAAAGCTTTCTTT
TRBJ2-5 few TRBD1 TRBV2 CASRGQKGETQYF TGTGCCAGCAGGGGACAGAAGGGGGAGACCCAGTACTTC
TRBJ1-4 . . TRBV27 CASRSAGGSNEKLFF TGTGCCAGCAGGTCGGCGGGGGGGTCGAATGAAAAACTGTTTTTT
TRBJ1-1 . . TRBV5-1 CASSLAGGLNTEAFF TGCGCCAGCAGCTTGGCCGGGGGTTTGAACACTGAAGCTTTCTTT
TRBJ2-1 . TRBD2 TRBV5-4 CASSLLAGGPDRREQFF TGTGCCAGCAGCTTACTAGCGGGAGGGCCTGACCGCCGGGAGCAGTTCTTC
TRBJ1-4 . TRBD1 TRBV6-1 CASSEASGGGEKLFF TGTGCCAGCAGTGAAGCGTCAGGGGGCGGCGAAAAACTGTTTTTT
TRBJ2-5 once TRBD2 TRBV19 CASSPTSGSSETQYF TGTGCCAGTAGCCCGACTAGCGGATCCTCGGAGACCCAGTACTTC
TRBJ2-7 once . TRBV3-1/TRBV3-2 CASSQDTATGLQYF TGTGCCAGCAGCCAAGATACGGCTACGGGACTGCAGTACTTC
TRBJ1-5 . TRBD1 TRBV7-9 CASSGTGGNQPQHF TGTGCCAGCAGCGGGACAGGGGGCAATCAGCCCCAGCATTTT
TRBJ1-6 . . TRBV28 CASSLIRGNYLSYNSPLHF TGTGCCAGCAGTTTAATTCGTGGAAACTACCTCTCCTATAATTCACCCCTCCACTTT
TRBJ2-1 few . TRBV6-1 CASSETGDINEQFF TGTGCCAGCAGTGAAACGGGGGATATCAATGAGCAGTTCTTC